Listed below are T cell receptor beta chains from one sample, sequenced in a study of OX40 agonist ivuxolimab in advanced cancers. Profiled with immunoSEQ multiplex PCR; TCRdb holds only in-frame clones, not every one. The table lists roughly 100,000 clones, just under 90% of them singletons, with 6.5% to 8.5% in the top ten. The specimen comprised CD4+ or CD8+ T cells sorted from blood, sampled in a trial of the OX40 agonist ivuxolimab. The receptors originated from an adult with an advanced solid tumor such as melanoma, head and neck, liver or kidney cancer. CDR3s include the opening cysteine and the closing phenylalanine or tryptophan. Fields, in order: clone size, J gene, D gene, CDR3 length, V gene, CDR3 DNA, CDR3 protein. D genes are given only for firm matches. A clone size is listed for some rows: how often the clone was seen (once, few, many), or a class if it is expanded.

>.|TRBJ1-3|.|12|TRBV30
TGTGCCTGGAGGGGAATTGGAAACACCATATATTTT
CAWRGIGNTIYF
>.|TRBJ2-1|.|14|TRBV19
TGTGCCAGTAGTGCGTCGACATACTACAATGAGCAGTTCTTC
CASSASTYYNEQFF
>.|TRBJ2-7|.|14|TRBV6-5
TGTGCCAGCAGTTACGCGAGTGCCTCCTACGAGCAGTACTTC
CASSYASASYEQYF
>once|TRBJ1-2|.|12|TRBV11-2
TGTGCCAGCAGCTTAGGAAGGGACGGCTACACCTTC
CASSLGRDGYTF
>.|TRBJ1-3|TRBD1|14|TRBV2
TGTGCCAGGGGACAGCGCCCCTCTGGAAACACCATATATTTT
CARGQRPSGNTIYF
>.|TRBJ2-5|.|15|TRBV9
TGTGCCAGCAGCGTAGGGACAAGCGACGAAGAGACCCAGTACTTC
CASSVGTSDEETQYF
>.|TRBJ2-3|.|15|TRBV15
TGTGCCACCAGCAGAGATACGCGGGGCACAGATACGCAGTATTTT
CATSRDTRGTDTQYF
>.|TRBJ1-5|.|16|TRBV15
TGTGCCACCAGCAGAGATTTGGTGTTCGGCAATCAGCCCCAGCATTTT
CATSRDLVFGNQPQHF
>.|TRBJ2-1|.|11|TRBV19
TGTGCCAGTAGTATGGGAAATGAGCAGTTCTTC
CASSMGNEQFF
>.|TRBJ2-3|.|14|TRBV5-4
TGTGCCAGCAGCTTCGGACAGACCACAGATACGCAGTATTTT
CASSFGQTTDTQYF
>.|TRBJ1-4|.|14|TRBV11-2
TGTGCCAGCAGCTCAGTCGGGGTAACTGAAAAACTGTTTTTT
CASSSVGVTEKLFF
>.|TRBJ2-7|.|12|TRBV28
TGTGCCAGCAGTTTCGGGGATTCAGGGCAGTACTTC
CASSFGDSGQYF
>.|TRBJ2-5|TRBD2|19|TRBV4-1
TGCGCCAGCAGCCAAGACTCCCTAGGGACTAGCGGGAGGGTGAAGACCCAGTACTTC
CASSQDSLGTSGRVKTQYF
>.|TRBJ2-5|TRBD2|15|TRBV7-2
TGTGCCAGCAGCTTTAGCGGGAGGTACGGCGAGACCCAGTACTTC
CASSFSGRYGETQYF
>.|TRBJ2-7|.|12|TRBV27
TGTGCCAGCAGTTTAGTGGGATCCGAGCAGTACTTC
CASSLVGSEQYF
>.|TRBJ2-1|.|16|TRBV15
TGTGCCACCCGGGACAAGGAATTAGGAAAATACAATGAGCAGTTCTTC
CATRDKELGKYNEQFF
>few|TRBJ2-3|TRBD2|14|TRBV6-5
TGTGCCAGCAGGGCGCCGGGGGGGACAGATACGCAGTATTTT
CASRAPGGTDTQYF
>.|TRBJ2-2|TRBD1|14|TRBV30
TGTGCCTGGACCCCGGGACAGGGAGGCGGGGAGCTGTTTTTT
CAWTPGQGGGELFF
>.|TRBJ1-1|.|12|TRBV5-1
TGTGCCAGCAGGAGACAGACTACTGAAGCTTTCTTT
CASRRQTTEAFF
>.|TRBJ2-2|.|16|TRBV18
TGTGCCAGCTCACCCGTGGGCACCGCGAACACCGGGGAGCTGTTTTTT
CASSPVGTANTGELFF
>once|TRBJ2-7|.|15|TRBV28
TGTGCCAGCAGTTTCGTGGGGACTGGGCGCTACGAGCAGTACTTC
CASSFVGTGRYEQYF
>.|TRBJ2-3|.|15|TRBV7-8
TGTGCCAGCACCCGAACGGGGCAGGGCACAGATACGCAGTATTTT
CASTRTGQGTDTQYF
>.|TRBJ2-1|TRBD2|15|TRBV5-1
TGCGCCAGCAGCTTGGGGGCGGGAGGCTACAATGAGCAGTTCTTC
CASSLGAGGYNEQFF
>.|TRBJ1-6|.|15|TRBV7-9
TGTGCCAGCAGCTTAGGAGCCAGGGTTGAATCACCCCTCCACTTT
CASSLGARVESPLHF
>.|TRBJ2-7|.|14|TRBV29-1
TGCAGCGTTGTTGGAAGCGGCAGGGTACACGAGCAGTACTTC
CSVVGSGRVHEQYF
>.|TRBJ1-1|.|15|TRBV5-1
TGCGCCAGCAGCTTGGGACTTGATCAGGGTCCCGAAGCTTTCTTT
CASSLGLDQGPEAFF
>.|TRBJ1-2|.|15|TRBV18
TGTGCCAGCTCCCGGGGGACCTCCTCTAACTATGGCTACACCTTC
CASSRGTSSNYGYTF
>.|TRBJ2-1|TRBD1|12|TRBV6-1
TGTGCCAGCACCCAAGACAGGGGTGAGCAGTTCTTC
CASTQDRGEQFF